This T cell receptor (beta chain) was observed in a study of shared clonotypes between healthy human individuals. There are 14 residues in the CDR3. The V and J ends lost 5 bases and 3 bases respectively, with 13 bases between them. Germline CDR1 is MNHNS and CDR2 is SASEGT. The authors divided CD4+ cells into CD45RA+ naive and CD45RA-negative memory subsets. The study, taken as a whole, reports: Estimated richness values were generally larger in naive subsets than in memory subsets.

About this clone: Its antigen is undetermined.

Some clones are missing from TCRdb's copy, which holds only in-frame ones; the method was immunoSEQ multiplex PCR. The sample records more than 2,000,000 clones, approximately 92% being singletons. Material for sequencing was naive CD4+ T cells sorted from blood. Subset here: CD45RA+ positively selected. The receptor's source is a man aged 18 to 35 in good health. The chain links TRBV6-1 to TRBJ1-1, with D possibly TRBD1 on 6 matching bases. CDR3 amino acids: CASSSTTGHTEAFF. DNA for the CDR3: TGTGCCAGCAGTTCGACAACAGGGCACACTGAAGCTTTCTTT.